The sequence of this TCR beta chain was determined in a study of cytomegalovirus exposure and HLA in healthy donors. About this clone: The antigen is undetermined.

The PCR made use of 60 Vbeta and 13 Jbeta primers. TCRdb's table, derived via immunoSEQ multiplex PCR, lists solely in-frame clones and lacks some. Of about 130,000 clones detected, 60% to 80% appear once; the ten largest clones hold about 4%. General study points: Donors belonging to an Asian-associated ancestry cluster reportedly showed fewer N-insertions in productive TCRs than the 666-donor mean, according to what a later analysis found. Productive status was seen about 87% or about 30% of the time for most TCR beta V segments in an earlier analysis. One cluster of highly shared sequence variants probably arose as a sequencing artifact. Roughly uniform depth of sequencing across donors was assumed in presence/absence analyses.

Losses at the gene ends were 2 bases for V and 4 bases for J; bases not matched to a gene: 11. The CDR3 has 17 residues. Germline V lookup: CDR1 MGHRA, CDR2 YSYEKL. The chain combines TRBV4-1 with TRBJ2-1; TRBD2 agrees at 7 bases. The TCR comes from a man aged 25-45 years in good health and CMV-seronegative. The sample consisted of PBMCs. In DNA, the CDR3 is TGCGCCAGCAGCCAACCCACCCGGGGGGTACTATACAATGAGCAGTTCTTC. This sequence encodes CASSQPTRGVLYNEQFF.